This passage covers 9 T cell receptor beta chains from one sample sequenced in a study of radiotherapy plus CTLA-4 blockade in lung cancer. Measured with immunoSEQ multiplex PCR; TCRdb has only the in-frame clones, and not every one. The sample records more than 95,000 clones, approximately 84% being singletons. The material was peripheral blood, obtained from a patient treated with radiotherapy plus ipilimumab. Source of these receptors: a human donor with non-small cell lung cancer who had a partial response to radiotherapy plus ipilimumab.

The rearrangement uses TRBV6-5 and TRBJ1-3, with D possibly TRBD1 on 6 matching bases. The CDR3 sequence is 15 residues long. Per the germline V gene, CDR1 is MNHEY and CDR2 is SVGAGI. V lost 2 bases and J lost 1, with 9 bases in between. The chain's CDR3 is CASSYRTESGNTIYF. The CDR3, as DNA: TGTGCCAGCAGTTACCGGACAGAGTCTGGAAACACCATATATTTT.

The rearrangement uses TRBV27 and TRBJ1-3; maybe TRBD1 (6 bases). CDR3 length: 16 amino acids. Germline-derived CDR1 and CDR2 are MNHEY and SMNVEV (reference sequence). V was clipped by 6 bases and J by 0 bases, with 15 bases between them. In DNA, the CDR3 is TGTGCCAGCAGCCCATACGAACAGGGCTCTGGAAACACCATATATTTT. Translated: CASSPYEQGSGNTIYF.

This chain connects TRBV7-8 to TRBJ2-3, with 7 bases lining up with TRBD2. Germline assignment: CDR1 SGHVS and CDR2 FQNEAQ. This CDR3 comprises 17 residues. Unmatched junction bases numbered 14, after V lost 5 bases and J lost 3 bases. CDR3 DNA: TGTGCCAGCAGCCCCACCGGGTCTAGCGGATTGACAGATACGCAGTATTTT. The encoded protein is CASSPTGSSGLTDTQYF.

The chain combines TRBV7-3 with TRBJ1-1, with 7 bases lining up with TRBD1. The CDR3 has 15 amino acids. The ends lost 0 bases at V and 4 bases at J; junction bases unmatched: 5. CDR1 SGHTA and CDR2 FQGTGA come from the germline V gene. The DNA for the CDR3 is TGTGCCAGCAGCTTAACAGGGGGCGTGGGCACTGAAGCTTTCTTT. Translating gives CASSLTGGVGTEAFF.

This rearrangement joins TRBV7-9 to TRBJ2-5; 9 nucleotides match TRBD1. The length of the CDR3 is 14 residues. The germline CDR1 and CDR2 sequences are SEHNR and FQNEAQ (reference sequence). Trimming removed 5 bases from V and 3 bases from J; junction bases left unmatched: 4. The CDR3 protein is CASSPGTGKETQYF. The CDR3 nucleotides are TGTGCCAGCAGCCCCGGGACAGGGAAAGAGACCCAGTACTTC.

The chain links TRBV18 to TRBJ2-5, with D tentatively TRBD1 (5 bases). CDR1 and CDR2 from the germline V gene are KGHSH and LQKENI. There are 13 residues in the CDR3. The V gene lost 4 bases and the J gene lost 5 bases, with 11 bases spanning the gap. CDR3 DNA: TGTGCCAGCTCACTGAGAGCAGGGGAGACCCAGTACTTC. Protein sequence: CASSLRAGETQYF.

The chain uses TRBV30 and TRBJ2-4; tentative D call: TRBD1 (5 bases). CDR1 and CDR2 (germline): GTSNPN, SVGIG (reference sequence). The V end was cut by 0 bases, the J end by 10 bases, with 7 bases between. The CDR3 length is 11 residues. The CDR3 sequence: CAWSVGPIQYF. CDR3 in DNA: TGTGCCTGGAGTGTGGGGCCAATTCAGTACTTC. The full variable domain, rest sourced from reference TRBV30 and TRBJ2-4, is SQTIHQWPATLVQPVGSPLSLECTVEGTSNPNLYWYRQAAGRGLQLLFYSVGIGQISSEVPQNLSASRPQDRQFILSSKKLLLSDSGFYLCAWSVGPIQYFGAGTRLSVL.

V usage is TRBV6-6 and J usage is TRBJ2-7, with TRBD2 identical over 8 bases. CDR3 size: 15 residues. Per the germline V gene, CDR1 is MNHNY and CDR2 is SVGAGI (reference sequence). With 6 bases clipped from V and 6 bases from J, the junction kept 13 bases outside the gene matches. The CDR3, as DNA: TGTGCCAGCAGCAACGGGAGGGGAGGGCGGGGCGAGCAGTACTTC. Its protein product is CASSNGRGGRGEQYF.

This sequence joins TRBV18 and TRBJ1-1; 11 nucleotides align to TRBD1. J gave up 5 bases and V 3 bases, and 11 bases lay outside the gene matches. There are 17 residues in the CDR3. CDR1 and CDR2 (germline): KGHSH, LQKENI. The CDR3 reads CASSPRTGGRSDTEAFF. For the CDR3, the DNA is TGTGCCAGCTCACCGAGGACAGGGGGCCGTTCGGATACTGAAGCTTTCTTT.